This section outlines one TCR beta chain sequence together with its context. Clones were sequenced by immunoSEQ multiplex PCR, and TCRdb holds only the in-frame ones, with some missing. The sample records under 600,000 clones, approximately 95% being singletons. These data are taken from a study of shared clonotypes between healthy human individuals. The CDR3 spans 16 residues. Germline assignment: CDR1 SGHAT and CDR2 FQNNGV. V lost 4 bases, J lost 7 bases, and 22 bases lay in between. The gene calls are TRBV11-2 and TRBJ1-2; D is possibly TRBD1 (6 bases). Sequencing was carried out using naive CD4+ T cells sorted from blood. This sample's subset: CD45RA+ positively selected. The TCR originated in a woman between 25 and 40 years old in good health. The CDR3 sequence is CASSSPGRDTTSGYTF. The DNA of the CDR3 is TGTGCCAGCAGCTCCCCCGGCCGGGACACAACGTCTGGCTACACCTTC.